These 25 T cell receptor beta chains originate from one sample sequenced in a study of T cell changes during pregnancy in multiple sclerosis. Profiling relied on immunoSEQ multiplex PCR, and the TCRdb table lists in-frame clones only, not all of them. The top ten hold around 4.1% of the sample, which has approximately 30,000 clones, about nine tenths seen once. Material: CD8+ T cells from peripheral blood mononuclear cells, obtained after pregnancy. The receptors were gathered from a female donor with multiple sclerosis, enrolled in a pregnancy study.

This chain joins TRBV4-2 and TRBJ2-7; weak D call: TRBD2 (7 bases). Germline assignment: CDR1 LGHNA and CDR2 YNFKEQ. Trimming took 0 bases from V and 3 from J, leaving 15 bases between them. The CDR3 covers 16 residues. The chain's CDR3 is CASSQDLAGAFYEQYF. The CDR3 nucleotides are TGTGCCAGCAGCCAAGATCTGGCGGGGGCCTTCTACGAGCAGTACTTC.

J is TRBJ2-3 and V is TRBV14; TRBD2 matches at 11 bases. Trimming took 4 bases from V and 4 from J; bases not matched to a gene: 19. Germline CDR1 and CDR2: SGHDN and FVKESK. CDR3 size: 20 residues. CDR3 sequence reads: CASSPAPPYETSGVADTQYF. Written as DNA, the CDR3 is TGTGCCAGCAGCCCAGCCCCGCCTTATGAGACTAGCGGGGTTGCAGATACGCAGTATTTT.

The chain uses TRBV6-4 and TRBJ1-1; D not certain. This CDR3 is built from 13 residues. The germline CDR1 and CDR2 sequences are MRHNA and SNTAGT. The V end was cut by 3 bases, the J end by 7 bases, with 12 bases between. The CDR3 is CASSEREEGEAFF. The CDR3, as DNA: TGTGCCAGCAGTGAGCGGGAAGAGGGTGAAGCTTTCTTT.

The DNA for the CDR3 is TGTGCCAGCAGTCCGGACACTTCCTACAATGAGCAGTTCTTC. It translates to CASSPDTSYNEQFF. This chain joins TRBV6-4 and TRBJ2-1, with a possible D match to TRBD1 (5 bases). V dropped 5 bases and J dropped 1 base, with 9 bases sitting between them. The CDR3 spans 14 residues. Germline CDR1 and CDR2: MRHNA and SNTAGT.

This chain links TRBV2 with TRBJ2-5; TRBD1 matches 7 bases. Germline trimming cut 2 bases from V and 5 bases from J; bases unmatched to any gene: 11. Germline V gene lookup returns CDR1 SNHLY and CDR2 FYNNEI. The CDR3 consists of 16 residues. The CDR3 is CASSETRDRDRETQYF. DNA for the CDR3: TGTGCCAGCAGTGAAACTCGAGACAGGGACCGGGAGACCCAGTACTTC.

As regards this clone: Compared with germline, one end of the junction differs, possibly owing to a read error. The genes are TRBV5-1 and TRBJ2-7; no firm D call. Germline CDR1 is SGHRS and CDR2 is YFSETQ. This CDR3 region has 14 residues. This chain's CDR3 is CAGSVTLSSYEQYF. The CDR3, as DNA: TGCGCCGGCAGCGTGACACTGAGCTCCTACGAGCAGTACTTC.

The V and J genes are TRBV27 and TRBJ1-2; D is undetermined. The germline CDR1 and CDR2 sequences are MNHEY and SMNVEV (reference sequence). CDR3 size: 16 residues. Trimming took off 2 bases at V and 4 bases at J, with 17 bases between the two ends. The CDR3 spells CASSLLPREGGYGYTF. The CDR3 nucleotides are TGTGCCAGCAGTTTACTCCCCCGGGAAGGAGGCTATGGCTACACCTTC.

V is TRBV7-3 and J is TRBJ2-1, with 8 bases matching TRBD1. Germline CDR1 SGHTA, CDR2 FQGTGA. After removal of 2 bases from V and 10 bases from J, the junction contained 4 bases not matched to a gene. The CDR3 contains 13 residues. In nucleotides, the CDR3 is TGTGCCAGCAGCTTAGTCAGGGGGCGCGAGCAGTTCTTC. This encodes CASSLVRGREQFF.

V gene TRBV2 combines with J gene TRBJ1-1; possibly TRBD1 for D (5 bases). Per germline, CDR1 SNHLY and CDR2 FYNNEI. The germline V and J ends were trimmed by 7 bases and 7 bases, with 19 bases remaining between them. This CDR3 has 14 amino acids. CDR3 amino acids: CASIGPQGLREAFF. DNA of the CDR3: TGTGCCAGCATTGGGCCCCAGGGTCTCCGTGAAGCTTTCTTT.

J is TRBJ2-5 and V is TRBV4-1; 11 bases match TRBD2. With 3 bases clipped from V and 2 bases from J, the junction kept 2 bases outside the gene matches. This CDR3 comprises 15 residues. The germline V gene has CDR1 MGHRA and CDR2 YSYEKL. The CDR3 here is CASSHSGGAQETQYF. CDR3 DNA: TGCGCCAGCAGCCATAGCGGGGGGGCTCAAGAGACCCAGTACTTC.

This chain's CDR3 is CASSVEATPSYGYTF. Written as DNA, the CDR3 is TGTGCCAGCAGCGTAGAGGCGACACCGAGCTATGGCTACACCTTC. This sequence joins TRBV9 and TRBJ1-2; no clear D. Per the germline V gene, CDR1 is SGDLS and CDR2 is YYNGEE. The germline V and J ends were trimmed by 0 bases and 4 bases, with 13 bases remaining between them. The CDR3 runs to 15 residues.

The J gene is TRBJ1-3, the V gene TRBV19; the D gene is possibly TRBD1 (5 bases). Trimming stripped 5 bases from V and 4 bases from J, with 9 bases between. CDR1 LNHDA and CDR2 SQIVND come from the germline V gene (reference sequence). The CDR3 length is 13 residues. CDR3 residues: CASSAGLGNTIYF. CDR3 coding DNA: TGTGCCAGTAGTGCAGGGTTGGGAAACACCATATATTTT.

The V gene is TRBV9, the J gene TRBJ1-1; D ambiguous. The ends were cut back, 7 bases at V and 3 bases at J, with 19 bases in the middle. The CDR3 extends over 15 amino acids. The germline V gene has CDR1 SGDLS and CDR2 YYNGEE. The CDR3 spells CASEGYEADDTEAFF. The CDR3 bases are TGTGCCAGCGAGGGATATGAGGCTGATGACACTGAAGCTTTCTTT.

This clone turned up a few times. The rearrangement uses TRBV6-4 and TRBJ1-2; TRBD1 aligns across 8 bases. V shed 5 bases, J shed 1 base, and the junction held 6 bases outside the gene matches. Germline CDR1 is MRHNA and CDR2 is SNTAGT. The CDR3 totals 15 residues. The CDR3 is CASSPTGESNYGYTF. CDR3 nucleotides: TGTGCCAGCAGTCCGACAGGGGAAAGTAACTATGGCTACACCTTC.

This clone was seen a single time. This CDR3 is CASSVGDRVDGYTF. The DNA for the CDR3 is TGTGCCAGCAGCGTAGGGGACAGGGTAGACGGCTACACCTTC. This chain joins TRBV9 and TRBJ1-2; 9 bases align to TRBD1. J gave up 8 bases and V 0 bases, and 5 bases lay outside the gene matches. The CDR3 length is 14 residues. CDR1 is SGDLS and CDR2 is YYNGEE in the germline V gene.

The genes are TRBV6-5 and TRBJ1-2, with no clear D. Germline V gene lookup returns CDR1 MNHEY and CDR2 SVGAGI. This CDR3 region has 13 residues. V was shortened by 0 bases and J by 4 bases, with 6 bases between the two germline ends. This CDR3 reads CASSYSLSYGYTF. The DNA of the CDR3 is TGTGCCAGCAGTTACTCGCTATCCTATGGCTACACCTTC.

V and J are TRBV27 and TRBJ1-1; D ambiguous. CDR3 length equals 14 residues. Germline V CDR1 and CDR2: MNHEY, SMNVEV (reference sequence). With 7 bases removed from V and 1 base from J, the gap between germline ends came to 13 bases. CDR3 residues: CASKFVVENTEAFF. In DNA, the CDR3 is TGTGCCAGCAAATTTGTAGTCGAGAACACTGAAGCTTTCTTT.

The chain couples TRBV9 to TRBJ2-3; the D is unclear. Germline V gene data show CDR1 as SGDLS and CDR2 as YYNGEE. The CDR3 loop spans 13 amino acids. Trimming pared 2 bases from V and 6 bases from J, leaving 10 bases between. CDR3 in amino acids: CASSVEARDTQYF. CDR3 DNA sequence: TGTGCCAGCAGCGTTGAGGCCCGGGATACGCAGTATTTT.

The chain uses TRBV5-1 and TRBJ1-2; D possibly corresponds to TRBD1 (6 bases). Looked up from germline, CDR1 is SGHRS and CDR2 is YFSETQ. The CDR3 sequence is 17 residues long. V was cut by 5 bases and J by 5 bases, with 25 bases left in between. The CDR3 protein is CASRDEGRQVPPYGYTF. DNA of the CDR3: TGCGCCAGCAGGGACGAGGGGAGACAGGTCCCTCCTTATGGCTACACCTTC.

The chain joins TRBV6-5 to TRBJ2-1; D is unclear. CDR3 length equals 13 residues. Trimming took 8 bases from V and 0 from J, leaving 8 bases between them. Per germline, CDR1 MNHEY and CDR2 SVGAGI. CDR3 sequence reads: CASAMSSYNEQFF. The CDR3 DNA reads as TGTGCCAGCGCTATGAGCTCCTACAATGAGCAGTTCTTC.

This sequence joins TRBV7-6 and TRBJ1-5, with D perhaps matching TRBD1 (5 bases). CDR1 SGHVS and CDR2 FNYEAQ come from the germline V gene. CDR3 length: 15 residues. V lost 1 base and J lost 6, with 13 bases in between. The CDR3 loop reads CASSLDPDISQPQHF. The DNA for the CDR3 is TGTGCCAGCAGCTTAGACCCGGACATCAGTCAGCCCCAGCATTTT. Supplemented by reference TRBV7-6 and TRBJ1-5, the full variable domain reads GAGVSQSPRYKVTKRGQDVALRCDPISGHVSLYWYRQALGQGPEFLTYFNYEAQQDKSGLPNDRFSAERPEGSISTLTIQRTEQRDSAMYRCASSLDPDISQPQHFGDGTRLSIL.

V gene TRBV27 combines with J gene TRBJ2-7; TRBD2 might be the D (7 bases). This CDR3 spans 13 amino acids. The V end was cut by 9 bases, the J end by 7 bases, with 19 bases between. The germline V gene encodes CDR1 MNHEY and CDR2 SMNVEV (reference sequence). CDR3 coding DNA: TGTGCCAGGTGGGGGGAGGGGGTAAGGGAGCAGTACTTC. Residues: CARWGEGVREQYF.

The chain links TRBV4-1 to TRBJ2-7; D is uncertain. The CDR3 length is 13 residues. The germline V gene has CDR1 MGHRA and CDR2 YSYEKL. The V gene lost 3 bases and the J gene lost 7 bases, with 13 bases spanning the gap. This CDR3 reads CASSHDFTQEQYF. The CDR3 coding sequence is TGCGCCAGCAGCCATGATTTTACACAAGAGCAGTACTTC.

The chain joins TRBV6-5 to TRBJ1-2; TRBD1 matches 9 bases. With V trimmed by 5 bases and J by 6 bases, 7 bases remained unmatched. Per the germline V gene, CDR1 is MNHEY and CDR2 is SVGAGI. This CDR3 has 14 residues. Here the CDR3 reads CASSLDRGSHGYTF. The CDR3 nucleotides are TGTGCCAGCAGTCTGGACAGGGGATCGCATGGCTACACCTTC.

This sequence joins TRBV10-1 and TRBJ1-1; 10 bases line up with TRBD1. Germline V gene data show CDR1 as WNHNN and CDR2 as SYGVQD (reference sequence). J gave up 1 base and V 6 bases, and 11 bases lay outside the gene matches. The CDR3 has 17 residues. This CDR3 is CASRETDRGQRNTEAFF. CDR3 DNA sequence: TGCGCCAGCAGAGAAACCGACAGGGGGCAAAGGAACACTGAAGCTTTCTTT.